This T cell receptor beta chain was recorded in a study of post-analysis software for immune sequencing data (dated by TCRdb to the mid-2010s). Turning to the overall study: The recorded disease courses included relapsing-remitting, secondary progressive and progressive-relapsing multiple sclerosis, and some patients had no subtype annotation. The patient repertoires were set against under 13 previously published healthy control repertoires from donors whose ages ranged from roughly 6 to 27 years. A subset of samples was prepared in parallel using single-end sample barcoding, then pooled and co-amplified after Illumina adapter ligation. Overall study results and their limits: The control group was slightly older than the multiple sclerosis patient group. Normalized Chao1 diversity was significantly lower in multiple sclerosis patients than controls, suggesting substantial peripheral T-cell clonal expansion. Direct clustering with F measure showed strong co-clustering of samples prepared in the same batch, prompting a batch-effect correction. Patients showed significantly higher frequencies than controls for 4 or 5 TRBV segments, among them TRBV5-6, TRBV5-1 and TRBV20-1.

CDR1 and CDR2 are drawn from the germline V gene: SGHVS, FQNEAQ. From the cysteine up to the phenylalanine, the CDR3 has a length of 17 residues. The read is trimmed to its CDR3 DNA, 51 bases read in frame from base 1. The germline V and J ends show losses of 4 bases and 5 bases respectively, and no gene match explains 13 bases of the junction. To demonstrate the VDJtools post-analysis software, TCR beta repertoires were profiled from the peripheral blood of more than ten young patients with multiple sclerosis. Multiple sclerosis patients were children and adolescents aged 6 to 15 years. On this clonotype: Its antigen remains unidentified. No quality values exist for individual bases; no much larger clone is one base distant.

Library preparation was by PCR. Instrument on record: Illumina HiSeq 2500. To reduce PCR and sequencing biases, unique molecular identifiers were built into the TCR beta cDNA libraries. Per 1 to 10 million input T cells, some 500,000 cDNA molecules were obtained, such that each molecule approximated one T cell. The patient libraries were prepared and sequenced using the same protocol as the earlier healthy control dataset. Samples belonging to the same batch were prepared together, multiplexed and sequenced on a shared HiSeq lane. The published analysis was carried out like this. Raw barcoded reads were processed with MIGEC, and single-read molecular identifier groups were discarded before consensus assembly and CDR3 extraction. Clonotype tables were post-analysed with VDJtools, and diversity was normalized by down-sampling all datasets to the smallest sample size. Repertoire overlap clustering matched CDR3 amino acid but not nucleotide sequences to correct batch-related cross-sample contamination. TCRdb cleaned the public reads at Q25 with fastp, built clones with MiXCR and kept in-frame beta chains. Here each entry gathers all rows of one CDR3 protein and keeps the most common genes and DNA. TCRdb, not the authors, supplied the V and J calls. Counted in this sample were about 620,000 distinct CDR3 sequences; about 40% of them appeared once. More than 1.5% of the sample comes from the top ten.

The TCR comes from a girl aged 5 to 17 with multiple sclerosis. The chain uses TRBV7-8 and TRBJ2-1; TRBD2 lines up with 8 middle nucleotides. The material sequenced was blood. The CDR3: CASSYPSGGGRNNEQFF. In nucleotide form, the sequence is TGTGCCAGCAGCTACCCCAGCGGGGGTGGTCGAAACAATGAGCAGTTCTTC. The CDR3, completed at both ends by the reference TRBV7-8 and TRBJ2-1 genes, gives the full variable domain GAGVSQSPRYKVAKRGQDVALRCDPISGHVSLFWYQQALGQGPEFLTYFQNEAQLDKSGLPSDRFFAERPEGSVSTLKIQRTQQEDSAVYLCASSYPSGGGRNNEQFFGPGTRLTVL.